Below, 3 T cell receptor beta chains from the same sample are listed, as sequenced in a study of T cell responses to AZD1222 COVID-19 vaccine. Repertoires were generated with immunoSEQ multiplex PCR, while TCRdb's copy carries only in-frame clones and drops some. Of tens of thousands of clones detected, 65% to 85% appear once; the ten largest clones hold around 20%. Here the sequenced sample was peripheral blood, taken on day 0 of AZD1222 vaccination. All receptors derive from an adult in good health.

The CDR3 here is CAWSRRGVIYEQYF. Here the CDR3 DNA reads TGTGCCTGGAGTAGGAGGGGGGTGATTTACGAGCAGTACTTC. This chain uses TRBV30 with TRBJ2-7, with D tentatively TRBD1 or TRBD2 (6 bases each). Germline CDR1 is GTSNPN and CDR2 is SVGIG (reference sequence). V was shortened by 2 bases and J by 4 bases, with 15 bases between the two germline ends. The CDR3 totals 14 residues. The variable domain in full, completed from reference TRBV30 and TRBJ2-7, reads SQTIHQWPATLVQPVGSPLSLECTVEGTSNPNLYWYRQAAGRGLQLLFYSVGIGQISSEVPQNLSASRPQDRQFILSSKKLLLSDSGFYLCAWSRRGVIYEQYFGPGTRLTVT.

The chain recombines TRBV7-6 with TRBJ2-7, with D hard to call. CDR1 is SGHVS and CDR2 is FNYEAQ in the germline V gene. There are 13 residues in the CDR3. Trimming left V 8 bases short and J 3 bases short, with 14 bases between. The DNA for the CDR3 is TGTGCCAGCGGCCCGGGCCAAGTCTACGAGCAGTACTTC. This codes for CASGPGQVYEQYF. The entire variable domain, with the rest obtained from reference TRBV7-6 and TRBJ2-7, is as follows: GAGVSQSPRYKVTKRGQDVALRCDPISGHVSLYWYRQALGQGPEFLTYFNYEAQQDKSGLPNDRFSAERPEGSISTLTIQRTEQRDSAMYRCASGPGQVYEQYFGPGTRLTVT.

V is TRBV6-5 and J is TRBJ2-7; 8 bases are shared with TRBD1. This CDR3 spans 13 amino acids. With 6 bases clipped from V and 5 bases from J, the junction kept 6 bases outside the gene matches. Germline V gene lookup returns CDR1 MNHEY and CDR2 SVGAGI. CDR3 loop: CASSGRGPDEQYF. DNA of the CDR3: TGTGCCAGCAGCGGCAGGGGGCCGGACGAGCAGTACTTC.